This T cell receptor (beta chain) derives from a study of T cell repertoires in cytomegalovirus infection. Study in general: An indication of both CMV infection and matching HLA type came from public TCR beta signatures. Study observations and caveats: Frequencies of public TCR beta families were cumulated, and this identified carriers of CMV plus the relevant HLA.

Turning to this clonotype: As yet, its antigen is unknown.

TCRdb analysed the reads with MiXCR anew, one entry per CDR3 protein. The sample has about a million distinct CDR3 sequences, under 40% seen once. Germline-derived CDR1 and CDR2 are LGHNA and YSLEER. The CDR3 spans 16 residues. J gave up 6 bases and V 3 bases, and 9 bases lay outside the gene matches. The sample was cultured CD8+ T cells from PBMCs, taken from culture after CMV antigen stimulation. The clonotype comes from a human donor in good health (CMV status not recorded). Some clones in this sample may be carry-over from other donors' samples. The V call is TRBV4-3, the J call TRBJ1-2, with TRBD1 identical over 11 bases. CDR3 DNA: TGCGCCAGCAGCCAGGACAGGGGGCGCGGTCACGATGGCTACACCTTC. It specifies CASSQDRGRGHDGYTF.